These T cell receptor beta chains were read from a single sample in a study of blood T cell repertoires in COVID-19. This table comes from immunoSEQ multiplex PCR, and its TCRdb copy is limited to in-frame clones, with some not included. The sample yields about 150,000 clones, about 79% seen once. The specimen was PBMCs or T cells enriched from blood (not recorded which). These receptors were taken from a man aged 50 or older who had recovered from COVID-19. CDR3s leave out the opening cysteine and the closing phenylalanine or tryptophan. The D gene is left open where the match is weak.

TRBV7-9	-	TRBJ1-5	ASSPVNQPQH
TRBV27	TRBD1	TRBJ1-6	ASRRRPNRDRESHSPLH
TRBV28	TRBD1	TRBJ2-7	ASAPGQGIREQY
TRBV15	TRBD1	TRBJ2-1	ATSRDQGVYNEQF
TRBV19	TRBD2	TRBJ2-1	ASNGLAGGDSSYNEQF
TRBV5-1	-	TRBJ1-4	ASSLIGDLYEKLF
TRBV5-1	TRBD1	TRBJ1-1	ASSPTGATEAF
TRBV28	-	TRBJ2-4	ASRTPELAKNIQY
TRBV9	TRBD1	TRBJ1-4	ASSPGGAGGEKLF
TRBV5-1	-	TRBJ2-1	ASSFSTGSYEQF
TRBV9	-	TRBJ2-7	ASSVEGLGRDEQY
TRBV7-9	-	TRBJ1-6	ASSLQSQSPLH
TRBV9	TRBD2	TRBJ2-2	ASSDSGGAGELF
TRBV7-2	-	TRBJ1-5	ASSLVPPLDSVGPQH
TRBV3-1/TRBV3-2	-	TRBJ1-1	ASSQDAGEEAF
TRBV27	TRBD1	TRBJ1-3	ASSFTGVPHSGNTIY
TRBV19	-	TRBJ1-1	ASSTQGNTEAF
TRBV11-1	-	TRBJ1-1	ASINQTGEAF
TRBV5-5	-	TRBJ2-7	ASSRGVFYEQY
TRBV7-2	-	TRBJ1-2	ASSLDSSYGYT
TRBV18	-	TRBJ2-3	ASSREQTSTDTQY
TRBV10-3	-	TRBJ2-7	AISESDISYEQY
TRBV7-2	-	TRBJ1-2	ASSLGGGPNYGYT
TRBV19	-	TRBJ2-5	ASSSRETQY